This TCR beta chain was identified during a study of blood T cell repertoires in COVID-19 (dated by TCRdb to the early 2020s). Background on the whole study: Collaborator samples came from the United States, Italy and Spain and covered acute and convalescent phases of COVID-19. The dataset comprised deeply sampled blood TCRbeta repertoires from subjects exposed to, actively infected with, or recovered from COVID-19. A freely available public database, intended as a resource for researchers studying the immune response to SARS-CoV-2, is where the repertoires were released. A de-identified subject ID, COVID-19 status, age in years and sex were almost always included in the sample metadata. Samples came from the ongoing ImmuneRACE study (first 160 participants) plus 1,254 subjects from 6 global collaborators. The material from the prospective study consisted of cDNA or gDNA derived from T cells, B-cell-depleted T cells, or PBMCs. Where HLA class I and class II types were available, the types were taken from metadata supplied by the sample provider, not from assay-based typing.

Findings and caveats that apply to the study as a whole: The amount of clinical and demographic metadata varied by source and participant and was provided uncurated.

The germline V gene (reference sequence) gives CDR1 as LNHNV and CDR2 as YYDKDF. From the cysteine up to the phenylalanine, the CDR3 has a length of 11 residues. The DNA shown is the 33-base CDR3, in frame from base 1. V and J are truncated by 3 bases and 6 bases respectively, leaving an intervening sequence of 5 bases. Participants in the prospective study were aged about 18 to 90 years, lived in about two dozen United States geographic areas, and enrolled through a virtual design. In the prospective study, participants were assigned to cohorts based on the clinical history participants reported in a screening survey and a study questionnaire. For ImmuneRACE Cohort 3, a participant was defined as recovered based on two consecutive negative NP/OP PCR tests, clearance by a healthcare professional, or resolution of symptoms. In the prospective study, whole blood, serum and a nasopharyngeal or oropharyngeal swab were collected from each participant by mobile phlebotomists. Prospective study participants could optionally give additional blood draws and questionnaires over a roughly two-month period. Prospective study blood samples were shipped either frozen or at room temperature before DNA extraction.

TCRbeta CDR3 regions were amplified from genomic DNA by means of the immunoSEQ Assay, a bias-controlled multiplex PCR. The paper's processing steps were these. Nucleated cell counts per sample were estimated from amplification of reference gene primers within the assay. To quantify the absolute abundance of each unique TCRbeta CDR3 rearrangement, sequence reads were collapsed and filtered. For each sample, productive Simpson clonality was calculated by taking the square root of Simpson's diversity index across productive rearrangements. The source is immuneACCESS, and TCRdb retained only in-frame sequences with V and J called. Part of the clones is not carried over; for the studies checked, unresolved V genes explain less than half of this, and the remainder is unexplained. V and J calls and clone size follow that table, whereas D and trimming were derived from the DNA. A total of just over 350,000 clones appear in this sample, about 90% of them only once. Clones ranked in the top ten supply just under 3% of the sample.

For this clone: What this receptor recognizes is not known. Base-call qualities are not available, and no considerably larger clone is one nucleotide away.

The chain uses TRBV15 and TRBJ1-1, with the identity of the D gene unclear. Sequenced: PBMCs or T cells enriched from blood (not recorded which). The receptor's source is a woman between 25 and 40 years old who had recovered from COVID-19. The CDR3 protein sequence reads: CATSREAEAFF. The nucleotides read TGTGCCACCAGCAGGGAGGCTGAAGCTTTCTTT.